The source of this TCR beta chain is a study of regulatory T cells in long-lasting Graves disease. Study-level findings and limits: Persistent-disease Graves' patients showed less TCR diversity than new cases.

This clonotype was detected a few times. Its antigen is unknown. Time point of the sample: persistent/refractory GD, antithyroid drugs over 5 years with positive TRAb. TCR sequences were obtained from RNA taken from PBMCs. Arm-PCR of CDR3 regions and iRepertoire HTBI primers were used to build TCR beta libraries. TCRdb processed the multiplex PCR reads anew with MiXCR; each CDR3 protein has one entry. Of 300,000 to 350,000 distinct CDR3 sequences listed, 15% to 20% are singletons. The input for sequencing was peripheral blood mononuclear cells (PBMCs), taken when the disease was refractory, from a patient treated with antithyroid drugs. The sequence was collected from a female donor with Graves disease.

CDR3 sequence (DNA): TGTGCTAGTGGTTTGGTACAGGGACCAAATGAAAAACTGTTTTTT. Residues: CASGLVQGPNEKLFF. The V call is TRBV12-5, the J call TRBJ1-4; a possible D gene is TRBD1 (6 bases). CDR3 length: 15 residues. The germline V gene has CDR1 LGHNT and CDR2 FRNRAP. V dropped 0 bases and J dropped 5 bases, with 10 bases sitting between them.